This T cell receptor beta chain is drawn from a study of T cell repertoires in cytomegalovirus infection. On the study more broadly: Public signatures in TCR beta pointed to CMV infection and matching HLA type.

Overall study findings and caveats: Ex vivo, HLA-C-restricted CMV-specific TCR beta clonotypes prevailed over the rest of the response.

The CDR3 is 15 amino acids. V lost 4 bases to trimming and J lost 4 bases, with 17 bases between them. Germline CDR1 reads DFQATT; CDR2 reads SNEGSKA (reference sequence). Ten or more counts support this clonotype. Its antigen remains unknown. TCRdb analysed the reads with MiXCR anew, one entry per CDR3 protein. Here the sample spans under 850,000 distinct CDR3 sequences, 35% being singletons. The origin of this receptor is a human donor in good health (CMV status not recorded). Some clones in this sample may be carry-over from other donors' samples. Specimen: PBMCs. The chain recombines TRBV20-1 with TRBJ1-5; a possible D gene is TRBD1 (6 bases). CDR3 sequence reads: CSATSGRGWNQPQHF. For the CDR3, the DNA is TGCAGTGCTACGTCGGGAAGGGGGTGGAATCAGCCCCAGCATTTT.